The rows below give T cell receptor beta chains drawn from one sample of a study of OX40 agonist ivuxolimab in advanced cancers. Repertoires were generated with immunoSEQ multiplex PCR, while TCRdb's copy carries only in-frame clones and drops some. The sample carries 68,000 or so clones, about 82% recorded once. The sequenced sample was CD4+ or CD8+ T cells sorted from blood, obtained in a trial of the OX40 agonist ivuxolimab. The receptors shown here come from an adult with an advanced solid tumor such as melanoma, head and neck, liver or kidney cancer. The CDR3 runs from the conserved cysteine through the conserved F or W. The D gene is left open where the match is weak. A row's size may be missing; if present it is once, few, many or a size class.

D	size	J	V	DNA	CDR3
.	.	TRBJ2-2	TRBV6-1	TGTGCCAGCATGTCAACCAGGGGCACCGGGGAGCTGTTTTTT	CASMSTRGTGELFF
TRBD1	few	TRBJ1-2	TRBV2	TGTGCCAGTCCGTCGCCCTCGACAGGGGCGAGATATGGCTACACCTTC	CASPSPSTGARYGYTF
TRBD1	.	TRBJ2-7	TRBV9	TGTGCCAGCAGCGTAGGGTCCGGGACAGTTGACTACGAGCAGTACTTC	CASSVGSGTVDYEQYF
TRBD2	.	TRBJ2-7	TRBV9	TGTGCCAGCAGCGTAGGGGTGACTAGCGGCTACGAGCAGTACTTC	CASSVGVTSGYEQYF
.	.	TRBJ1-2	TRBV9	TGTGCCAGCAGCGTAGCCACGAACTATGGCTACACCTTC	CASSVATNYGYTF
.	.	TRBJ2-1	TRBV28	TGTGCCAGCAAGAAATTTTCGGGCGGATACAATGAGCAGTTCTTC	CASKKFSGGYNEQFF
TRBD1	.	TRBJ2-3	TRBV19	TGTGCCAGCACGACAGGGGGCGTAACAGATACGCAGTATTTT	CASTTGGVTDTQYF
TRBD2	.	TRBJ2-3	TRBV29-1	TGCAGCGTTGAAGATCTTCCTAGCGGGAGGGCCCTCGATACGCAGTATTTT	CSVEDLPSGRALDTQYF
TRBD1	.	TRBJ2-2	TRBV5-1	TGCGCCAGCAGCCACGGGACAGGGGAGACCGGGGAGCTGTTTTTT	CASSHGTGETGELFF
.	once	TRBJ2-6	TRBV9	TGTGCCAGCGCGCGGTCTGGGGCCAACGTCCTGACTTTC	CASARSGANVLTF
.	.	TRBJ2-3	TRBV16	TGTGCCAGCAGCCAATTCTGGGGCGATACGCAGTATTTT	CASSQFWGDTQYF
TRBD2	.	TRBJ2-1	TRBV5-1	TGCGCCAGCAGCCCCAGGGTAGCGGGAGAAAATGAGCAGTTCTTC	CASSPRVAGENEQFF
.	.	TRBJ2-7	TRBV20-1	TGCAGTGCAGGACAATACGAGCAGTACTTC	CSAGQYEQYF
.	.	TRBJ2-1	TRBV2	TGTGCCAGCAGTGAATGGGGGCGGAATGAGCAGTTCTTC	CASSEWGRNEQFF
.	.	TRBJ2-3	TRBV5-4	TGTGCCAGCAGCTTGAGGGCAGACGCTAGCACAGATACGCAGTATTTT	CASSLRADASTDTQYF
TRBD2	.	TRBJ2-1	TRBV5-1	TGCGCCAGCAGCTTGGGGACTAGCGGGGGCCGGGAGCAGTTCTTC	CASSLGTSGGREQFF
TRBD1	.	TRBJ1-2	TRBV20-1	TGCAGTGCTGGTTACACAGGGGACTACACCTTC	CSAGYTGDYTF
.	.	TRBJ1-3	TRBV19	TGTGCCAGTAATAGTGGAAACTCTGGAAACACCATATATTTT	CASNSGNSGNTIYF
TRBD2	.	TRBJ2-7	TRBV28	TGTGCCAGCAGTCAGCAACGGACTAGCGGGAGGGCTTCCCACCTATTC	CASSQQRTSGRASHLF
.	.	TRBJ1-1	TRBV5-1	TGCGCCAGTAGCCTGTCATACGGGCATACTGAAGCTTTCTTT	CASSLSYGHTEAFF
.	few	TRBJ2-7	TRBV6-5	TGTGCCAGCAGTCTCCAAAGGGACAACTACGAGCAGTACTTC	CASSLQRDNYEQYF
.	.	TRBJ1-2	TRBV4-1	TGCGCCAGCAGCCAAGAGCCAGGGAACGGCTACGATGGCTACACCTTC	CASSQEPGNGYDGYTF
.	.	TRBJ2-4	TRBV14	TGTGCCAGCAGCCGGGCCTCTAGCGTTGGGGCCATTCAGTACTTC	CASSRASSVGAIQYF
TRBD2	.	TRBJ2-5	TRBV27	TGTGCCAGCGGATTTCTCCGGGTACCGGGAGGGAGGGGAGAGACCCAGTACTTC	CASGFLRVPGGRGETQYF
TRBD1	.	TRBJ2-7	TRBV2	TGTGCCAGCAGTCTGACCACAGGGGTTATTCGGTACGAGCAGTACTTC	CASSLTTGVIRYEQYF
TRBD2	few	TRBJ2-7	TRBV10-3	TGTGCCGCCTCCCGGGGGGGGCCTGTGGAGCAGTACTTC	CAASRGGPVEQYF
.	.	TRBJ1-1	TRBV25-1	TGTGCCAGCAGGTCCGGACGGGGTGAAGCTTTCTTT	CASRSGRGEAFF
.	.	TRBJ1-6	TRBV5-4	TGTGCCAGCAGCCCTGGCGTAGAGGGGCGTAATTCACCCCTCCACTTT	CASSPGVEGRNSPLHF
TRBD2	.	TRBJ2-1	TRBV5-1	TGCGCCAGCAGCCCACAGGGACTAGCGGGAGCTGAGCAGTTCTTC	CASSPQGLAGAEQFF
TRBD2	.	TRBJ2-5	TRBV5-4	TGTGCCAGCAGCACCGGACTAGCGGCCCAAGAGACCCAGTACTTC	CASSTGLAAQETQYF
TRBD2	.	TRBJ2-7	TRBV6-6	TGTGCCAGCAGTTACTCGGCAGGGACTATCGACGAGCAGTACTTC	CASSYSAGTIDEQYF
.	once	TRBJ2-2	TRBV27	TGTGCCAGCAGTTTGCGGCCTCTGAACACCGGGGAGCTGTTTTTT	CASSLRPLNTGELFF
.	.	TRBJ1-1	TRBV28	TGTGCCAGCAGTTTCCAGAACACTGAAGCTTTCTTT	CASSFQNTEAFF
.	many	TRBJ1-1	TRBV2	TGTGCCAGCAGGGATCAGGACATCTCCGGACGGACCACTGAAGCTTTCTTT	CASRDQDISGRTTEAFF
TRBD2	few	TRBJ2-7	TRBV5-1	TGCGCCAGCAGCCCAACCGAGCGTAGCGGGTGGTATGGGGAGCTGTACTTC	CASSPTERSGWYGELYF
.	.	TRBJ2-5	TRBV7-2	TGTGCCAGCAGCTTTCCGGGACTGGGGCAAGAGACCCAGTACTTC	CASSFPGLGQETQYF
TRBD2	.	TRBJ2-7	TRBV5-1	TGCGCCAGCAGCCGAACTAGCGGGGATTCCTACGAGCAGTACTTC	CASSRTSGDSYEQYF
TRBD1	.	TRBJ2-5	TRBV28	TGTGCCAGCAGTAGTCAGGGGGCCCCCCAAGAGACCCAGTACTTC	CASSSQGAPQETQYF
TRBD1	.	TRBJ2-3	TRBV5-1	TGCGCCAGCAGCTTGGCCGGACAGGGAGCAGATACGCAGTATTTT	CASSLAGQGADTQYF
TRBD2	.	TRBJ2-1	TRBV5-1	TGCGCCAGCAGCCGCGGGCCCTCCGCGGGAGTCGAAAATGAGCAGTTCTTC	CASSRGPSAGVENEQFF
TRBD1	.	TRBJ1-5	TRBV18	TGTGCCAGCTCACGTGGGACAGGGGGCGCAGATCAGCCCCAGCATTTT	CASSRGTGGADQPQHF
TRBD1	.	TRBJ1-3	TRBV6-5	TGTGCCAGCAGTACTGGGACAGGGGCTGGAAACACCATATATTTT	CASSTGTGAGNTIYF
TRBD1	.	TRBJ1-4	TRBV19	TGTGCCAGTAGTATAGATCGGGAGACAGGGTTCGAAAAACTGTTTTTT	CASSIDRETGFEKLFF
TRBD1	.	TRBJ1-5	TRBV28	TGTGCCAGCAGACAGGGACAGGTCCAGCCCCAGCATTTT	CASRQGQVQPQHF
.	.	TRBJ1-2	TRBV5-6	TGTGCCAGCAGCTTGTCTAGCTTTGTGGGTGGCTACACCTTC	CASSLSSFVGGYTF
TRBD2	.	TRBJ2-5	TRBV15	TGTGCCACCAGCAGAGATACTCCGGGGGGGAACCAAGAGACCCAGTACTTC	CATSRDTPGGNQETQYF
.	.	TRBJ2-3	TRBV15	TGTGCCACCAGCAGAGATGTCAGCGGGACGCAGTATTTT	CATSRDVSGTQYF
TRBD1	.	TRBJ2-2	TRBV7-9	TGTGCCAGCAGCTTAGTTCGGACAGGGGGCGGCGGGGAGCTGTTTTTT	CASSLVRTGGGGELFF